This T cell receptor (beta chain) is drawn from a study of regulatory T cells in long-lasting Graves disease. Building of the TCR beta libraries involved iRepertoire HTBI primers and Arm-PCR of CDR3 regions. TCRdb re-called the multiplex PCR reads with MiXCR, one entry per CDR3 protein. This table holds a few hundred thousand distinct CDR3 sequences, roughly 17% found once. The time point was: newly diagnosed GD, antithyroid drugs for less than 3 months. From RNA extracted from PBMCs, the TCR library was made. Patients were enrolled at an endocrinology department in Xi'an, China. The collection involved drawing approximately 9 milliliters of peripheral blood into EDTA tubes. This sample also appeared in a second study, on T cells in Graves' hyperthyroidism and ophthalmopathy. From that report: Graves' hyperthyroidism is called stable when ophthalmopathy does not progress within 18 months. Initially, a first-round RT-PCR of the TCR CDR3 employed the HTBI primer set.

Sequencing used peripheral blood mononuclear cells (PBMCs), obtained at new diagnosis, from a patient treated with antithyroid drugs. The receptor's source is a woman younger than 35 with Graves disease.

In nucleotides, the CDR3 is TGCAGCGTTGTCCGGGACAGGAAGAACACTGAAGCTTTCTTT. It codes for CSVVRDRKNTEAFF. The gene calls are TRBV29-1 and TRBJ1-1; 8 positions match TRBD1. After removal of 4 bases from V and 1 base from J, the junction contained 5 bases not matched to a gene. Germline CDR1 reads SQVTM; CDR2 reads ANQGSEA. This CDR3 is built from 14 residues.